Here is one T cell receptor (beta chain) with its context. What it binds is not known. The data stem from a study of T-cell memory formation after mild COVID-19. V lost 6 bases and J 8 bases, leaving 10 bases between the germline ends. The germline V gene has CDR1 SNHLY and CDR2 FYNNEI. CDR3 length: 12 residues. General study results and limits: Cross-reactive memory appears to have joined, as suggested by some responding clones showing up in pre-infection memory.

TCRdb independently ran MiXCR on the 5' RACE reads; one entry per CDR3 protein. Of fewer than 650,000 distinct CDR3 sequences in the sample, around 16% are singletons; the top ten hold around 8.1%. The specimen sequenced was PBMCs or a T cell subset sorted from them (not recorded which). The sequence came from an adult woman who had mild COVID-19 (a few samples of this study predate the infection). Cell type and time point are not known. The J gene is TRBJ1-4, the V gene TRBV2; TRBD1 is a possible D gene (6 bases). CDR3 nucleotides: TGTGCCAGCAGACAGGGTGTGGAAAAACTGTTTTTT. It translates to CASRQGVEKLFF.